This TCR beta chain was captured by sequencing in a study of T cell clonotyping in hematopoietic cell transplantation (dated by TCRdb to about 2021). Study-wide context: Pretransplant samples from recipients were collected after cytoreduction. In the study, around 130 blood samples were gathered from 35 consecutive transplant recipients and their related donors. Recruitment of patients ran from September 2015 to January 2017, and follow-up continued until late 2020 or until death.

Spanning cysteine to phenylalanine, the CDR3 consists of 13 amino acids. The entry retains the CDR3 DNA only, 39 bases that are in frame from base 1. Here V drops 5 bases and J drops 10 bases, and the junction holds 7 bases not matched to any gene. Via the germline V gene, CDR1 is SGHTA and CDR2 FQGNSA. TCR beta CDR3 regions were amplified from genomic DNA with the immunoSEQ assay, a bias-controlled multiplex PCR using V- and J-specific primers. A second PCR step added a proprietary barcode and Illumina adapter sequences to the CDR3 amplicons. CDR3 libraries were sequenced on an Illumina MiSeq instrument. The paper's processing steps were these. Export and quality control were performed with immunoSEQ Analyzer 3.0, and downstream analyses were performed with R Bioconductor and Immunarch. Only productive rearrangements within the normalized downsampled data set were used in the calculation of repertoire metrics. In the normalized cohort, a clonotype counted as pathologically expanded if the clonotype was larger than 5 templates. Repertoire diversity was measured with the Inverse Simpson Index. To capture all clonotypes, CMV-specificity analyses were performed on the non-normalized data set. Entries here come from immuneACCESS through TCRdb and include only in-frame sequences with V and J called. Some clones fail to appear in such tables; in the studies checked, an unresolved V gene covers under half of the shortfall, and the cause of the remainder is unknown. That table gives V, J and clone size, and the DNA gave D and trimming. This sample comprises more than 25,000 clones, around 93% of them detected only once. The ten most abundant clones make up around 2.3% of the sample.

The time point label of this sample denotes: recipient sample about 28 days before transplant, after cytoreduction. Blood from recipients was drawn about 28 days before transplant and again at days 30, 100 and 180 after transplant. Using Nuclei Lysis Solution, genomic DNA was extracted from unfractionated peripheral blood mononuclear cells that were either fresh or cryopreserved. As for this clone: Its target antigen remains unknown. The record has no base qualities; no much larger clone is one base away.

General findings and caveats noted by the study authors: The sample size was limited, and CD4 and CD8 repertoire contributions could not be separated because cells were not sorted. Inverse Simpson Index values from donors and from recipients before transplant predicted broader TCR repertoire diversity after transplant. Overlap with donor repertoires was found for only a small fraction of recipient repertoires, with over 95% found to appear de novo at the given depth. After transplant, TCR diversity in recipients dropped, and pathologically expanded clonotypes increased progressively from day 30 to day 180.

The sample consisted of peripheral blood mononuclear cells, taken before stem cell transplant. This chain joins TRBV7-2 to TRBJ2-1, and TRBD1 matches 8 of the central bases. This sequence originates from a man aged 50 to 60 with acute myeloid leukemia. Some clones in this sample may be carry-over from other donors' samples. The CDR3 reads CASSPYRGDEQFF. The bases are TGTGCCAGCAGCCCATACAGGGGGGACGAGCAGTTCTTC.